The T cell receptor beta chain described here comes from a study of blood T cell repertoires in COVID-19 (dated by TCRdb to the early 2020s). Regarding the complete study: The collaborator samples originated in the United States, Italy and Spain and spanned the acute and convalescent phases of COVID-19. The prospective study material was composed of cDNA or gDNA derived from T cells, B-cell-depleted T cells, or PBMCs. Subjects who had been exposed to COVID-19, were actively infected with it, or had recovered from it provided the deeply sampled blood TCRbeta repertoires that made up the dataset. The repertoires were made available in a free public database intended to serve as a resource for research on the immune response to SARS-CoV-2. Samples came from the ongoing ImmuneRACE study (first 160 participants) plus 1,254 subjects from 6 global collaborators. A de-identified subject ID, COVID-19 status, age in years and sex were almost always included in the sample metadata. Where available, HLA class I and class II types were obtained from metadata supplied by the sample provider rather than from assay-based typing. What the authors observed across the whole study: The quantity of clinical and demographic metadata differed by source and by participant and was supplied without curation.

Each collaborating institution followed its own protocols to collect whole blood in K2EDTA tubes. For TCRbeta analysis, collaborators shipped samples as frozen whole blood, isolated PBMCs, or DNA extracted from either of those sample types. A remark on this clone: Its recognized antigen is unknown. No base quality information exists; no much larger clone differs at one position.

TCRbeta CDR3 regions were amplified from genomic DNA by means of the immunoSEQ Assay, a bias-controlled multiplex PCR. The study's own analysis went as follows. The number of nucleated cells in each sample was estimated by amplification of reference gene primers within the assay. To quantify the absolute abundance of each unique TCRbeta CDR3 rearrangement, sequence reads were collapsed and filtered. For each sample, productive Simpson clonality was calculated by taking the square root of Simpson's diversity index across productive rearrangements. TCRdb mirrors the immuneACCESS table, restricted to in-frame sequences. Some clones are absent from its copies; in checked studies, under half trace to an unresolved V gene, and the reason for the others is unknown. That table supplies the V and J calls and clone size; D and trimming were determined from the DNA. The sample table records around 100,000 clones; about 84% of these occur just once. Together, the top ten hold 1.5% to 1.9% of the sample.

The germline ends are 10 bases apart after V is trimmed by 5 bases and J by 2 bases. The CDR3, cysteine through phenylalanine, is 13 amino acids long. Left in the record is the CDR3 DNA by itself, 39 bases read in frame from the first base. What was sequenced was peripheral blood. The chain employs TRBV12-3 or TRBV12-4 and TRBJ2-7; the D gene cannot be named for sure. The source is a man between 45 and 60 years old with acute or convalescent COVID-19. The bases read TGTGCCAGCAGTCGAGAAGAGGCCTACGAGCAGTACTTC. It translates as CASSREEAYEQYF.